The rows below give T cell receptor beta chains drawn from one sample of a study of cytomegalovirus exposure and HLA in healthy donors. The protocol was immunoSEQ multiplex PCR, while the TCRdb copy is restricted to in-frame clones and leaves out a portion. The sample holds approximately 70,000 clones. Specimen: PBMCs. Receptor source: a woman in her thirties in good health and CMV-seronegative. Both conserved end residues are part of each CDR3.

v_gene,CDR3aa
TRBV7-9,CASSSSGPNTGELFF
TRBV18,CASSPNSRVEAGELFF
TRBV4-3,CASSQGRDRAVEKLFF
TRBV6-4,CANFCDEQFF
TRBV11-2,CASSGPGQGSTFF
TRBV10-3,CAISESTGEQPQHF
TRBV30,CAYHRYGRNTEAFF
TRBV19,CASSIGRGQFNEKLFF
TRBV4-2,CASSQEFGATGGREAFF
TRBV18,CASSADSGNTIYF
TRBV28,CASSPPRAGERNTIYF
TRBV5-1,CASSPGTGAVITEAFF
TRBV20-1,CSASGSTEAFF
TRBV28,CASNPSASSYEQYF
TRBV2,CASSHRGGSTGELFF
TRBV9,CASGTVSAHWGDGYTF
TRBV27,CASSPSQGAFYEQYF
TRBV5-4,CASSLHSTDTQYF
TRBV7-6,CASSWGGASYEQYF
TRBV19,CASSTQGNQPQHF
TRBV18,CASSPPEGLSYNEQFF
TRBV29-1,CSVDRGRETQYF
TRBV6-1,CASSWDRGRFNEQFF
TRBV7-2,CASSPGTGGYGYTF
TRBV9,CASSVGRGNEKLFF
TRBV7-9,CASSSGGAGTGELFF
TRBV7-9,CASGVAGHSSYEQYF
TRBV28,CASSLGQGTIYGYTF
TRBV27,CASSLLADSYEQYF
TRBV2,CASHRISYEQYF
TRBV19,CASSISLGVAGELFF
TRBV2,CASKGQGSGNQPQHF